One and the same sample provided the 15 T cell receptor beta chains below, sequenced in a study of T cell responses to AZD1222 COVID-19 vaccine. TCRdb's table, derived via immunoSEQ multiplex PCR, lists solely in-frame clones and lacks some. In the table there are about 96,000 clones, 80% to 90% of which are singletons. This specimen was peripheral blood, taken on day 0 of AZD1222 vaccination. All receptors come from an adult in good health.

This clone was observed once. The V call is TRBV12-3 or TRBV12-4, the J call TRBJ1-2; no firm D call. The CDR3 is made up of 13 amino acids. Trimming removed 6 bases at V and 1 base at J, with 9 bases between. The CDR3 spells CASRVLGNYGYTF. CDR3 nucleotide sequence: TGTGCCAGCAGGGTCCTAGGTAACTATGGCTACACCTTC.

V gene TRBV7-2 combines with J gene TRBJ2-1; D could derive from TRBD1 or TRBD2 (5 bases each). The CDR3 spans 13 residues. Trimming left V 1 base short and J 9 bases short, with 10 bases between. CDR1 is SGHTA, CDR2 FQGNSA, per germline. The CDR3 DNA reads TGTGCCAGCAGCTTAGAGAGAGGGGCTGAGCAGTTCTTC. It specifies CASSLERGAEQFF.

This clone has only one observation. The chain recombines TRBV2 with TRBJ1-5; TRBD1 aligns across 8 bases. The CDR3 has 13 residues. V dropped 5 bases and J dropped 7; count of bases not matched to a gene: 4. The germline V gene has CDR1 SNHLY and CDR2 FYNNEI. CDR3 sequence reads: CASSPDRDQPQHF. The CDR3 bases are TGTGCCAGCAGTCCGGACAGGGACCAGCCCCAGCATTTT.

The rearrangement links TRBV9 to TRBJ2-2; the match to TRBD2 covers 7 bases. With 3 bases clipped from V and 6 bases from J, the junction kept 8 bases outside the gene matches. The CDR3 sequence is 15 residues long. Germline V lookup: CDR1 SGDLS, CDR2 YYNGEE. The CDR3 nucleotides are TGTGCCAGCAGCGCTGGGGGGGGAGTCGCCGGGGAGCTGTTTTTT. It is translated as CASSAGGGVAGELFF.

The rearrangement joins TRBV7-9 to TRBJ1-6; D gene uncertain. CDR1 and CDR2 from the germline V gene are SEHNR and FQNEAQ (reference sequence). The CDR3 totals 12 residues. The V and J ends lost 5 bases and 11 bases respectively, with 10 bases between them. Here the CDR3 reads CASSASLAPLHF. CDR3 sequence (DNA): TGTGCCAGCAGCGCCTCCTTGGCACCCCTCCACTTT.

The genes are TRBV7-6 and TRBJ2-5, with D possibly matching TRBD2 (5 bases). The CDR3 consists of 13 residues. Germline values: CDR1 SGHVS, CDR2 FNYEAQ. Between the trimmed V and J ends, which lost 10 bases and 5 bases, there was a span of 17 bases. This CDR3 is CAIGSLERETQYF. CDR3 coding DNA: TGTGCCATTGGGAGTCTCGAAAGGGAGACCCAGTACTTC.

The rearrangement joins TRBV4-2 to TRBJ1-6; D gene ambiguous. Between the trimmed V and J ends, which lost 1 base and 0 bases, there was a span of 16 bases. Germline CDR1 and CDR2: LGHNA and YNFKEQ. This CDR3 is 19 amino acids long. This CDR3 reads CASSQVGSPASSYNSPLHF. The DNA of the CDR3 is TGTGCCAGCAGCCAAGTCGGTTCTCCAGCGAGCTCCTATAATTCACCCCTCCACTTT.

The chain employs TRBV10-3 and TRBJ2-3; 9 bases are a match to TRBD2. V shed 2 bases, J shed 4 bases, and the junction held 13 bases outside the gene matches. CDR1 and CDR2 (germline): ENHRY, SYGVKD. The CDR3 is 18 residues long. Here the CDR3 reads CAISETPGASGVPDTQYF. The CDR3 DNA reads TGTGCCATCAGTGAGACGCCTGGGGCTAGCGGGGTCCCAGATACGCAGTATTTT.

The rearrangement joins TRBV6-5 to TRBJ1-5; TRBD1 matches 9 bases. J lost 3 bases, V lost 5 bases, and 5 bases had no gene match. CDR1 is MNHEY and CDR2 is SVGAGI in the germline V gene. This CDR3 has 15 amino acids. The CDR3 bases are TGTGCCAGCAGTACAACAGGGGGCCCCAATCAGCCCCAGCATTTT. It translates to CASSTTGGPNQPQHF.

This sequence joins TRBV30 and TRBJ2-7; the match to TRBD1 covers 10 bases. The junction had 13 bases not matched to a gene; V was cut back by 8 bases and J by 3 bases. Germline lookup yields CDR1 GTSNPN and CDR2 SVGIG (reference sequence). The CDR3 consists of 15 residues. CDR3 sequence: CARSPGQGIVYEQYF. In DNA, the CDR3 is TGTGCCCGCTCACCGGGACAGGGGATAGTCTACGAGCAGTACTTC.

V and J are TRBV23-1 and TRBJ1-2; the match to TRBD1 covers 8 bases. TRBV23-1 is known as an ORF, though its function is uncertain. The CDR3 extends over 16 amino acids. Losses at the gene ends were 10 bases for V and 0 bases for J; bases not matched to a gene: 13. The CDR3 reads CANYFGQGPANYGYTF. DNA of the CDR3: TGCGCCAACTATTTCGGACAGGGACCAGCTAACTATGGCTACACCTTC.

The CDR3 nucleotides are TGTGCCAGCAGCCAAACCGGGACTGGGGCTGAAGCTTTCTTT. It yields the protein CASSQTGTGAEAFF. This rearrangement joins TRBV3-1 (or the pseudogene TRBV3-2) to TRBJ1-1, with D possibly matching TRBD1 (5 bases). V dropped 2 bases and J dropped 6 bases, with 13 bases sitting between them. CDR1 and CDR2 from the germline V gene are LGHDT and YNNKEL (reference sequence). CDR3 length: 14 residues.

The chain recombines TRBV12-2 with TRBJ1-1; TRBD1 was called by the table and not checked on the DNA. TRBV12-2 is a documented pseudogene. This CDR3 contains 16 residues. The CDR3 DNA sequence: TGTGCAAGTCGCCTAACGACGGGGACAGGGGGCACTGAAGCTTTCTTT. It is translated as CASRLTTGTGGTEAFF.

The sample holds a few counts of this clone. The chain is built from TRBV9 and TRBJ1-1, with a possible D match to TRBD1 (6 bases). Trimming shortened V by 2 bases and J by 0 bases, and 14 bases separated the two germline ends. CDR1 and CDR2 from the germline V gene are SGDLS and YYNGEE. This CDR3 has 16 residues. In DNA form, the CDR3 reads TGTGCCAGCAGCGTGGATTACAGGGTGGTGAACACTGAAGCTTTCTTT. Its protein is CASSVDYRVVNTEAFF.

V gene TRBV7-9 combines with J gene TRBJ1-2; weak D call: TRBD1 (5 bases). Germline assignment: CDR1 SEHNR and CDR2 FQNEAQ (reference sequence). Trimming pared 1 base from V and 8 bases from J, leaving 20 bases between. This CDR3 is 16 amino acids long. The CDR3: CASSLEAGTEARGYTF. CDR3 DNA: TGTGCCAGCAGCTTAGAGGCCGGGACTGAAGCAAGGGGCTACACCTTC.